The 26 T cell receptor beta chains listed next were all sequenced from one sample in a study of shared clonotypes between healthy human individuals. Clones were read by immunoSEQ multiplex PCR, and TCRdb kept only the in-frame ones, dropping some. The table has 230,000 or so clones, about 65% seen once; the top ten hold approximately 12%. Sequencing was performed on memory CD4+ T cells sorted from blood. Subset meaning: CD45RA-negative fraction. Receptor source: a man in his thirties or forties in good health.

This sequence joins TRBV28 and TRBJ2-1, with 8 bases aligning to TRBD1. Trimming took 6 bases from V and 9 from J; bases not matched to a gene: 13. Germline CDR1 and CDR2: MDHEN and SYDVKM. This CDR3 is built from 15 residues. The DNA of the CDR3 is TGTGCCAGCAGAACCAGGGGGCCGAGCACGAGTGAGCAGTTCTTC. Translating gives CASRTRGPSTSEQFF.

The CDR3 DNA follows: TGTGCCAGTGGATCGACAGGGGGCGAGACCCAGTACTTC. Protein sequence: CASGSTGGETQYF. This sequence joins TRBV19 and TRBJ2-5; 10 bases fit TRBD1. This CDR3 region has 13 residues. J gave up 5 bases and V 8 bases, and 5 bases lay outside the gene matches. CDR1 is LNHDA, CDR2 SQIVND, per germline (reference sequence). Full variable domain (remainder filled in from reference TRBV19 and TRBJ2-5): DGGITQSPKYLFRKEGQNVTLSCEQNLNHDAMYWYRQDPGQGLRLIYYSQIVNDFQKGDIAEGYSVSREKKESFPLTVTSAQKNPTAFYLCASGSTGGETQYFGPGTRLLVL.

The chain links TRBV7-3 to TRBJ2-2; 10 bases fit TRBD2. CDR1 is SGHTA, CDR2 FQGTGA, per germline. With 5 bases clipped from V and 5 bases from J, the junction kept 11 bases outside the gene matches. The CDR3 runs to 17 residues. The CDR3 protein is CASSLRAGGPRTGELFF. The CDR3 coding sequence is TGTGCCAGCAGCCTACGAGCGGGAGGGCCGCGAACCGGGGAGCTGTTTTTT.

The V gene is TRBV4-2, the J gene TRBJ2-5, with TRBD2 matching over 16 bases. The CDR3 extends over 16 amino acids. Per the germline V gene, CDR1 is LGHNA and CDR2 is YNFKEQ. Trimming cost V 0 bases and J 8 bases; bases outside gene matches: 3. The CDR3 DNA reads TGTGCCAGCAGCCAAGAGGGGACTAGCGGGAGGGGTACCCAGTACTTC. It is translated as CASSQEGTSGRGTQYF.

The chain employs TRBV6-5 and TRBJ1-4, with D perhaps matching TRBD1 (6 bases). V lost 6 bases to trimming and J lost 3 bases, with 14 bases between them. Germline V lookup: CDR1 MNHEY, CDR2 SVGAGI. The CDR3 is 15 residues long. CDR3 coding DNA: TGTGCCAGCAGCCGTGGGGGGGCACCTAATGAAAAACTGTTTTTT. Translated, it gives CASSRGGAPNEKLFF.

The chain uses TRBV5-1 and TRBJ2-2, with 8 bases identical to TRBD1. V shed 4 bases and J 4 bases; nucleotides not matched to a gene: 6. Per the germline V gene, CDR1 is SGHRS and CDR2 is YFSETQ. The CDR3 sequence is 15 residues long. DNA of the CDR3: TGCGCCAGCAGCCCCGGGACAGGAGTCACCGGGGAGCTGTTTTTT. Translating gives CASSPGTGVTGELFF.

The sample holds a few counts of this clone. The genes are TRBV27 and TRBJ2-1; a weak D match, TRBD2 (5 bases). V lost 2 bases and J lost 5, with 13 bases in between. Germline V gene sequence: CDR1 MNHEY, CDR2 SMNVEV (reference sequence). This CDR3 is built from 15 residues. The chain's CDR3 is CASSLRPSGHNEQFF. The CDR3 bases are TGTGCCAGCAGTTTACGTCCAAGCGGCCACAATGAGCAGTTCTTC.

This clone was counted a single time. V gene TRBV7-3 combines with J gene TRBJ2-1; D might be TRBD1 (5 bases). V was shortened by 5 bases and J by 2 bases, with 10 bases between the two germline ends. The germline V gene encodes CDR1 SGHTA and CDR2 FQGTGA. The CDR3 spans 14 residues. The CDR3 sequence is CASSPAGTYNEQFF. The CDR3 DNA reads TGTGCCAGCAGCCCGGCAGGGACCTACAATGAGCAGTTCTTC.

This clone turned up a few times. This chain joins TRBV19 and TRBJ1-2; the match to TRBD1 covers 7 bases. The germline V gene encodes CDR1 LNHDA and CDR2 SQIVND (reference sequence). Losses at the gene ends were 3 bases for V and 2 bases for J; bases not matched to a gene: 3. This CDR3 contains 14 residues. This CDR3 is CASSIPDRNYGYTF. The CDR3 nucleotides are TGTGCCAGTAGTATCCCGGACAGGAACTATGGCTACACCTTC. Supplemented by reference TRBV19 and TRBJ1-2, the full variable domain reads DGGITQSPKYLFRKEGQNVTLSCEQNLNHDAMYWYRQDPGQGLRLIYYSQIVNDFQKGDIAEGYSVSREKKESFPLTVTSAQKNPTAFYLCASSIPDRNYGYTFGSGTRLTVV.

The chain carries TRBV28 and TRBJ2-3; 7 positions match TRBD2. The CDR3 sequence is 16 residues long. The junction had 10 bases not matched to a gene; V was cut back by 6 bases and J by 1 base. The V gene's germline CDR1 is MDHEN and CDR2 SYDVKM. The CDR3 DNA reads TGTGCCAGCAGCGACTTTGGGAGGGGCGGCACAGATACGCAGTATTTT. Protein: CASSDFGRGGTDTQYF. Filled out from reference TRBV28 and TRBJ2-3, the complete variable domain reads DVKVTQSSRYLVKRTGEKVFLECVQDMDHENMFWYRQDPGLGLRLIYFSYDVKMKEKGDIPEGYSVSREKKERFSLILESASTNQTSMYLCASSDFGRGGTDTQYFGPGTRLTVL.

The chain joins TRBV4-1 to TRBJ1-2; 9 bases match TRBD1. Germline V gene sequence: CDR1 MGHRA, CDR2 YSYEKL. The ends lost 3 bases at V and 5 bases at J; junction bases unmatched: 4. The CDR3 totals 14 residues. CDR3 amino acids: CASSQDRGSYGYTF. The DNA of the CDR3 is TGCGCCAGCAGCCAGGACAGGGGATCGTATGGCTACACCTTC.

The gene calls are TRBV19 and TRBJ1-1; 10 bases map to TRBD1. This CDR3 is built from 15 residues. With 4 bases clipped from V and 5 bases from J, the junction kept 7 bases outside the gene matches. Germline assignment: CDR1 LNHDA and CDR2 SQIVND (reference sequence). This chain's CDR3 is CASSKDRDRGTEAFF. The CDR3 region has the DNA TGTGCCAGTAGTAAGGACCGGGACAGGGGAACTGAAGCTTTCTTT.

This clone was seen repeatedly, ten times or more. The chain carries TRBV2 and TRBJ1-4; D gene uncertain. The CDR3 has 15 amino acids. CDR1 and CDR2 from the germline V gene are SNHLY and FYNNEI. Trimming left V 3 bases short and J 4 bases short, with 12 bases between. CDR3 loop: CASSELRGDNEKLFF. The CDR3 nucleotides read TGTGCCAGCAGTGAGTTAAGAGGAGATAATGAAAAACTGTTTTTT.

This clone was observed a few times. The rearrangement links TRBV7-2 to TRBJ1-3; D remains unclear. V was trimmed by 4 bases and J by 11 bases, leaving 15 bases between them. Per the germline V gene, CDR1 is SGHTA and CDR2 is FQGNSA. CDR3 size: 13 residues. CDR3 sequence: CASSYQTPGAIYF. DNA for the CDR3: TGTGCCAGCAGCTATCAGACCCCCGGGGCCATATATTTT.

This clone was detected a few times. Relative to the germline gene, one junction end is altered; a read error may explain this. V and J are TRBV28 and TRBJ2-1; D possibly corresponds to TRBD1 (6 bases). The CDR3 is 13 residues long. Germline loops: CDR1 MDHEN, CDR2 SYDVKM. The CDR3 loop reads CASSLTSGGQPVF. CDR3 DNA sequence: TGTGCCAGCAGTTTAACGTCAGGTGGACAGCCCGTCTTC.

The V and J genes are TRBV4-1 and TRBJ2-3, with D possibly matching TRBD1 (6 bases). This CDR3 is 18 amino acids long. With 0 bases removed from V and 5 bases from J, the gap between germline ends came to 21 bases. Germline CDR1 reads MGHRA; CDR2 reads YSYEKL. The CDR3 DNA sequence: TGCGCCAGCAGCCAAGAGGGGGCGGCGGGTCCGGGGAGAGATACGCAGTATTTT. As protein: CASSQEGAAGPGRDTQYF.

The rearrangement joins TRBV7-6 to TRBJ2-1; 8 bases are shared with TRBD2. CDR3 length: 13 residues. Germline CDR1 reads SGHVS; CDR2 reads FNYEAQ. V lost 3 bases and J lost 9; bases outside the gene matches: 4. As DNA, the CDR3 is TGTGCCAGCAGCTTTTCCGGGGGGGGTGAGCAGTTCTTC. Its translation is CASSFSGGGEQFF.

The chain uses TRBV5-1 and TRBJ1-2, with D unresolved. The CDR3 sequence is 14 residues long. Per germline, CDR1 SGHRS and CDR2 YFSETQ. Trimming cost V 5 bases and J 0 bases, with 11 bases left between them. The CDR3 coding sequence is TGCGCCAGCAGGTGGACCGACGCTAACTATGGCTACACCTTC. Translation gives CASRWTDANYGYTF.

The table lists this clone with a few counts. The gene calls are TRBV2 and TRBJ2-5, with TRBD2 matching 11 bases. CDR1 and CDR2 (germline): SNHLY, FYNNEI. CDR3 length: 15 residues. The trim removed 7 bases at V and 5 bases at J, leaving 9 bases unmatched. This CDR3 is CASTLLAGGGETQYF. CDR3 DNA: TGTGCCAGCACATTATTAGCGGGAGGGGGGGAGACCCAGTACTTC.

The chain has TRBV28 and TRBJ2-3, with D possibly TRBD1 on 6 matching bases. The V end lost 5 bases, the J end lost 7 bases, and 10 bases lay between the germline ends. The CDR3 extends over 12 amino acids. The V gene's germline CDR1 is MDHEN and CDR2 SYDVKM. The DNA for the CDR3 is TGTGCCAGCAGTACAGGGTACAATACGCAGTATTTT. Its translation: CASSTGYNTQYF.

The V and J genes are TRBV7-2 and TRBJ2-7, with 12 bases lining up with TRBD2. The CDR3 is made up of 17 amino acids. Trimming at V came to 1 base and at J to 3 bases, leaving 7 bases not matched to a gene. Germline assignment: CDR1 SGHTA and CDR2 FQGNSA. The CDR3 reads CASSLVARTSGIYEQYF. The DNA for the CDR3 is TGTGCCAGCAGCTTAGTCGCCAGGACTAGCGGGATCTACGAGCAGTACTTC.

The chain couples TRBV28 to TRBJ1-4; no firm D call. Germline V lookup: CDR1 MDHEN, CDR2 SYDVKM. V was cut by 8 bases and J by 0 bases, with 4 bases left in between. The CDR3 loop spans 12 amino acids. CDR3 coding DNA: TGTGCCAGCCACTCAACTAATGAAAAACTGTTTTTT. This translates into CASHSTNEKLFF.

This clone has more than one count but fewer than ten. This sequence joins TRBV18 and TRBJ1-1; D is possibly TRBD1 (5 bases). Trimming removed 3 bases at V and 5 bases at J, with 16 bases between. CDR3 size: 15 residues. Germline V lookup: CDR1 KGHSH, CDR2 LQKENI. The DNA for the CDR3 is TGTGCCAGCTCACCTCAGGCGGGGGTGAGGACTGAAGCTTTCTTT. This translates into CASSPQAGVRTEAFF.

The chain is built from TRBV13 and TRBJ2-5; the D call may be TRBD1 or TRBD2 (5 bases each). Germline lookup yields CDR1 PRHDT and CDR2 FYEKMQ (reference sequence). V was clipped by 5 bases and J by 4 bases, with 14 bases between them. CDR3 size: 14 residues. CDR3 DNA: TGTGCCAGCAGCCCTGTGGGGGTAGGAGAGACCCAGTACTTC. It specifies CASSPVGVGETQYF.

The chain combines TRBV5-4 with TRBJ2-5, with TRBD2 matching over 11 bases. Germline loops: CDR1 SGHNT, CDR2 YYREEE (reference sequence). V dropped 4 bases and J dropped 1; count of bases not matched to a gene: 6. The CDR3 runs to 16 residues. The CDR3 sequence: CASSPILAGGQETQYF. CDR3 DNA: TGTGCCAGCAGCCCGATCCTAGCGGGGGGCCAAGAGACCCAGTACTTC.

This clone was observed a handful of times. The CDR3 sequence is CASKGHYEQYF. The CDR3 DNA follows: TGTGCCAGCAAGGGGCATTACGAGCAGTACTTC. The chain couples TRBV2 to TRBJ2-7, with D perhaps TRBD1 (5 bases). Per the germline V gene, CDR1 is SNHLY and CDR2 is FYNNEI. The CDR3 loop spans 11 amino acids. Trimming stripped 7 bases from V and 4 bases from J, with 8 bases between.